The table lists the clone carrying this T cell receptor (beta chain) with a few counts. Its specificity is unknown. The sample comes from a study of beta chain features in type 1 diabetes. Study-wide results and limits: In the patient group, naive, central memory and Treg TCRB repertoires seemed more alike than in the healthy donor group.

Reverse transcription of all isolated RNA meant that expressed TCRB transcripts were sequenced. The table came from immunoSEQ multiplex PCR; TCRdb's copy has only in-frame clones and leaves some out. The sample shows about 230,000 clones, over 7.5% of them seen only once. From germline, CDR1 is SGHRS and CDR2 YFSETQ. CDR3 length equals 15 residues. V shed 0 bases and J 6 bases; nucleotides not matched to a gene: 4. This receptor was taken from a woman aged 18-29 years in good health. Sequencing was carried out using naive CD4+ T cells from blood. V and J are TRBV5-1 and TRBJ1-2; 11 bases line up with TRBD1. This CDR3 reads CASSLVGQGADGYTF. DNA of the CDR3: TGCGCCAGCAGCTTGGTTGGACAGGGGGCCGATGGCTACACCTTC.